A selection of T cell receptor beta chains follows, all from one sample in a study of OX40 agonist ivuxolimab in advanced cancers. TCRdb keeps only in-frame clones here, not all; method: immunoSEQ multiplex PCR. The table records around 14,000 clones, more than 65% of them present only once. The input for sequencing was CD4+ or CD8+ T cells sorted from blood, taken in a trial of the OX40 agonist ivuxolimab. These receptors originate from an adult with an advanced solid tumor such as melanoma, head and neck, liver or kidney cancer. Both conserved end residues are part of each CDR3. D genes are given only for firm matches.

TRBD2	TRBV19	TRBJ2-1	TGTGCCAGTAGGGAACTAGCGGGAGCAGGGAATGAGCAGTTCTTC	CASRELAGAGNEQFF
TRBD2	TRBV7-3	TRBJ2-3	TGTGCCAGCAGCCCAAAAGTGACTAGCGGGAGGGAAACAGATACGCAGTATTTT	CASSPKVTSGRETDTQYF
TRBD2	TRBV11-2	TRBJ2-1	TGTGCCAGCAGTGGGGGGGATGAGCAGTTCTTC	CASSGGDEQFF
-	TRBV7-9	TRBJ1-2	TGTGCCAGCAGCTTAGCAGGCAGGGGCTCGAACTATGGCTACACCTTC	CASSLAGRGSNYGYTF
TRBD2	TRBV10-3	TRBJ2-7	TGTGCCATCAGTGGGCTAGCGGGAGGCACGGACGAGCAGTACTTC	CAISGLAGGTDEQYF
-	TRBV7-6	TRBJ2-2	TGTGCCAGCAGCTTAGCGCACGGTAACGGGGAGCTGTTTTTT	CASSLAHGNGELFF
TRBD1	TRBV19	TRBJ1-2	TGTGCCAGTAGTACTAACGCCGGACAGGTCTATGGCTACACCTTC	CASSTNAGQVYGYTF
-	TRBV6-5	TRBJ2-7	TGTGCCAGCAGCCGGACCCGGGGTACCTACGAGCAGTACTTC	CASSRTRGTYEQYF
TRBD1	TRBV5-1	TRBJ2-7	TGCGCCAGCAGCGCTGACAGGGACAGTTCCTACGAGCAGTACTTC	CASSADRDSSYEQYF
-	TRBV7-8	TRBJ2-5	TGTGCCAGCAGCGCACAAGGTTGGCAAGAGACCCAGTACTTC	CASSAQGWQETQYF
-	TRBV5-8	TRBJ2-6	TGTGCCAGCAGTTTTGCTCCCTCTGGGGCCAACGTCCTGACTTTC	CASSFAPSGANVLTF
TRBD1	TRBV5-6	TRBJ2-1	TGTGCCAGCAGCTTGGTGACAGGGGACAATGAGCAGTTCTTC	CASSLVTGDNEQFF